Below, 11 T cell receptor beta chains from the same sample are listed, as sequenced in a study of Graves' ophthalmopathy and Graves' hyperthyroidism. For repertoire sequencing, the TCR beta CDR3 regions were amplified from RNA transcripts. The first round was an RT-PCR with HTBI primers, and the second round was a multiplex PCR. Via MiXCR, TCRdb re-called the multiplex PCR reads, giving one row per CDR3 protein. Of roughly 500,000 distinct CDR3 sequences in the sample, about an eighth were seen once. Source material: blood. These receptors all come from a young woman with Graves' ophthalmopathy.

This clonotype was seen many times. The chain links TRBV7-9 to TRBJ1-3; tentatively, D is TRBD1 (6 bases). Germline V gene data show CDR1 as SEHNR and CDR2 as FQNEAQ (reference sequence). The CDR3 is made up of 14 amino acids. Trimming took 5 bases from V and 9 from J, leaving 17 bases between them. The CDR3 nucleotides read TGTGCCAGCAGCAGTTCGGGGGCTCGAAGCACCATATATTTT. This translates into CASSSSGARSTIYF. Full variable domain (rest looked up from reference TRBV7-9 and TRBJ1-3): DTGVSQNPRHKITKRGQNVTFRCDPISEHNRLYWYRQTLGQGPEFLTYFQNEAQLEKSRLLSDRFSAERPKGSFSTLEIQRTEQGDSAMYLCASSSSGARSTIYFGEGSWLTVV.

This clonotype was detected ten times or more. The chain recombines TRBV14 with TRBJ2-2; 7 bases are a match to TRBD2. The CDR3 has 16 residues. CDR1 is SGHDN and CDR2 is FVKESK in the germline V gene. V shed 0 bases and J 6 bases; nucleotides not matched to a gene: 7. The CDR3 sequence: CASSQDPSGQAGELFF. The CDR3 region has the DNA TGTGCCAGCAGCCAAGACCCTAGCGGCCAGGCCGGGGAGCTGTTTTTT.

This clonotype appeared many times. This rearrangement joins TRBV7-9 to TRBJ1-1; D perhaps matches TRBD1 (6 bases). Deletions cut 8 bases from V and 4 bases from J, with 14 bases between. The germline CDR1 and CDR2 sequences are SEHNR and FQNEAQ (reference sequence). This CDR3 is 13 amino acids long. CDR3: CASQLGGGTEAFF. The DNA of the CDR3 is TGTGCCAGCCAACTAGGGGGGGGCACTGAAGCTTTCTTT.

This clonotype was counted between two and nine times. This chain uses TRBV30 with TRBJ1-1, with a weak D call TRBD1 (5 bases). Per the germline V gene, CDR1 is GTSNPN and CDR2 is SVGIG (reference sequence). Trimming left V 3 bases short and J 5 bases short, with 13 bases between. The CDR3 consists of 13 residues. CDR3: CAWSQLWGTEAFF. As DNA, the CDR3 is TGTGCCTGGAGCCAACTCTGGGGGACTGAAGCTTTCTTT.

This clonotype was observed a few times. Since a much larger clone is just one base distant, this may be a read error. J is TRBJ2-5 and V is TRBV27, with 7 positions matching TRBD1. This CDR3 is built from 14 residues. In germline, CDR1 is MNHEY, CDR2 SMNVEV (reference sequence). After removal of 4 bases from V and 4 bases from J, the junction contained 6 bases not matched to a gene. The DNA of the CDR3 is TGTGCCAGCAGTTCAGGACAGGCCCCAGAGACCCAGTACTTC. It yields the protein CASSSGQAPETQYF.

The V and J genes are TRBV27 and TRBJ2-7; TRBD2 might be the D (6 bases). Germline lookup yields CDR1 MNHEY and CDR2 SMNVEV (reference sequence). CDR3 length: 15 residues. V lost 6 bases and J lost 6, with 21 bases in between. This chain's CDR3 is CASRAGTGVGLEQYF. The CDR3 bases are TGTGCCAGCAGGGCGGGGACGGGGGTTGGTCTCGAGCAGTACTTC.

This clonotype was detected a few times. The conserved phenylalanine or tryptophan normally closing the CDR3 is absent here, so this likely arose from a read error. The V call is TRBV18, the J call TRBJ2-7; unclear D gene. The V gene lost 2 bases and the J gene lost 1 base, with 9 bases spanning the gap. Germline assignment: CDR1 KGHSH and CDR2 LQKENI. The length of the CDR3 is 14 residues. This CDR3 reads CASSPTERSYEQYS. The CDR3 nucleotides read TGTGCCAGCTCACCAACGGAGAGGTCCTACGAGCAGTACTCC.

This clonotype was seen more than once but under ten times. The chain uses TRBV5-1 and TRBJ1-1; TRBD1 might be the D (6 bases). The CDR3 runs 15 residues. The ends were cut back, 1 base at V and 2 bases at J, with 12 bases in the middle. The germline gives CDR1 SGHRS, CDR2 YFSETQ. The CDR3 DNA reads TGCGCCAGCAGCTTGTGGGGGCGTTTAAACACTGAAGCTTTCTTT. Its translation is CASSLWGRLNTEAFF.

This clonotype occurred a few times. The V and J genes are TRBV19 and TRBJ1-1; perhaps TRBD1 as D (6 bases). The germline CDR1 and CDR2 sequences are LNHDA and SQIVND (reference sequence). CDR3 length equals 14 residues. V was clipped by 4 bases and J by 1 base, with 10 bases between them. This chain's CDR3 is CASSTLRGNTEAFF. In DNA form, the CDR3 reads TGTGCCAGTAGTACCCTCAGGGGGAACACTGAAGCTTTCTTT.

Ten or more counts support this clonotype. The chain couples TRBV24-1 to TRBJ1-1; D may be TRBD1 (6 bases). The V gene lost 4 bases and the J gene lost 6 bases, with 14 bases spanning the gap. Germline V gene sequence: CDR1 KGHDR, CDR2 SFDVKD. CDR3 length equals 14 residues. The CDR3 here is CATSDSGDRAEAFF. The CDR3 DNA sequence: TGTGCCACCAGTGACTCAGGGGATCGGGCTGAAGCTTTCTTT.

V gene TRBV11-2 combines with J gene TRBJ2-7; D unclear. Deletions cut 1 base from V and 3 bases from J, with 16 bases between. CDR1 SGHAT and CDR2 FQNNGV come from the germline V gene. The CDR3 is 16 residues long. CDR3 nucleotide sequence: TGTGCCAGCAGCTTAGTTTTCCCCCTTTCCCGCTACGAGCAGTACTTC. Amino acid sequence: CASSLVFPLSRYEQYF.